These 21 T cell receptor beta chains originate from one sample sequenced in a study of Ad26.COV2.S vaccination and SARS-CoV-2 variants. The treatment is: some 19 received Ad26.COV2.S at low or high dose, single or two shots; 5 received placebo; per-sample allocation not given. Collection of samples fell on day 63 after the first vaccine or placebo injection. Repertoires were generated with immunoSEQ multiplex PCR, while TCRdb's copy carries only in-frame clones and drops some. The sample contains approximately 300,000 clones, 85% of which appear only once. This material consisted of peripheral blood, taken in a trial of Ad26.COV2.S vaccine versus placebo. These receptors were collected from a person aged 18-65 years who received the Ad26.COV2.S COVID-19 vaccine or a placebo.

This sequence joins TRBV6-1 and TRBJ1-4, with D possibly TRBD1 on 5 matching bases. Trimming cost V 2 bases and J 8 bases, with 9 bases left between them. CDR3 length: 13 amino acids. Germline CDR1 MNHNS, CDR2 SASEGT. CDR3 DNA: TGTGCCAGCAGTGAAAGGGGTGACGAAAAACTGTTTTTT. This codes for CASSERGDEKLFF.

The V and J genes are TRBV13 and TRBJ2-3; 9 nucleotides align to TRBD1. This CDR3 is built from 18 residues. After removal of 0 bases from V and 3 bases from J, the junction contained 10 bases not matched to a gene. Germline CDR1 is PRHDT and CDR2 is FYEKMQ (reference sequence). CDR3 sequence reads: CASSLGRVTGGGTDTQYF. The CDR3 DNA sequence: TGTGCCAGCAGCTTAGGCCGAGTGACAGGGGGTGGAACAGATACGCAGTATTTT.

CDR3 nucleotides: TGCAGTGCTAGTAGGGACAGGGGAGTAACCTATAATTCACCCCTCCACTTT. It encodes CSASRDRGVTYNSPLHF. V usage is TRBV20-1 and J usage is TRBJ1-6; 10 nucleotides agree with TRBD1. J lost 2 bases, V lost 3 bases, and 7 bases had no gene match. Germline CDR1 and CDR2: DFQATT and SNEGSKA (reference sequence). The CDR3 length is 17 residues.

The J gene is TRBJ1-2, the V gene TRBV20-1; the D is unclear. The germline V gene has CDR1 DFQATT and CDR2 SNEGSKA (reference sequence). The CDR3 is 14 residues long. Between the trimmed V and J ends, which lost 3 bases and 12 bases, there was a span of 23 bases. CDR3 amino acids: CSASPLSGFPPNTF. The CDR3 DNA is TGCAGTGCTAGTCCCCTTTCCGGCTTCCCGCCCAACACCTTC.

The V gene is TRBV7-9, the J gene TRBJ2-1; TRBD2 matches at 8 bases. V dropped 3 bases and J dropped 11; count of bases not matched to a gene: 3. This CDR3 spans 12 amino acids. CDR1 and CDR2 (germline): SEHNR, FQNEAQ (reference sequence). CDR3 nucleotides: TGTGCCAGCAGCTTTAGCGGGGTGCAGCAGTTCTTC. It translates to CASSFSGVQQFF.

This CDR3 reads CASSQTRTGTQYF. CDR3 coding DNA: TGTGCCAGCAGCCAAACTCGGACGGGGACCCAGTACTTC. The genes are TRBV27 and TRBJ2-5; D is ambiguous. In germline, CDR1 is MNHEY, CDR2 SMNVEV (reference sequence). The V gene lost 6 bases and the J gene lost 7 bases, with 15 bases spanning the gap. The CDR3 length is 13 residues.

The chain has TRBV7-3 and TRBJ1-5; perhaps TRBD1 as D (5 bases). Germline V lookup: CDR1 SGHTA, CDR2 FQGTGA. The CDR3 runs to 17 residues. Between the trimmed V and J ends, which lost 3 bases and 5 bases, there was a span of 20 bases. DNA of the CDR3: TGTGCCAGCAGCTTTGGGACCCAGAATATCGGCGATCAGCCCCAGCATTTT. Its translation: CASSFGTQNIGDQPQHF.

The CDR3 region is CASSSTGTEKLFF. CDR3 nucleotides: TGTGCCAGCAGCAGCACAGGAACGGAAAAACTGTTTTTT. J is TRBJ1-4 and V is TRBV11-2; TRBD1 might be the D (5 bases). Trimming shortened V by 5 bases and J by 8 bases, and 12 bases separated the two germline ends. The germline CDR1 and CDR2 sequences are SGHAT and FQNNGV. The CDR3 is made up of 13 amino acids.

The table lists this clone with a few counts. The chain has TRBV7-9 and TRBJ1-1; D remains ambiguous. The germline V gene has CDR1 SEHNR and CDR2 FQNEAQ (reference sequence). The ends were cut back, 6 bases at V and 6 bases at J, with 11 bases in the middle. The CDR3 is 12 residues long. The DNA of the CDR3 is TGTGCCAGCAGTGCGAGTGGTGCTGAAGCTTTCTTT. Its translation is CASSASGAEAFF.

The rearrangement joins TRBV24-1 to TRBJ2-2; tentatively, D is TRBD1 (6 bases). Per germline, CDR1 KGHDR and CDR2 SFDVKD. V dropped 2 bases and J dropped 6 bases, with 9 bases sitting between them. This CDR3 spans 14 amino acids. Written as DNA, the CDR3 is TGTGCCACCAGTGATTCCAGGGGATCCGGGGAGCTGTTTTTT. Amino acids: CATSDSRGSGELFF.

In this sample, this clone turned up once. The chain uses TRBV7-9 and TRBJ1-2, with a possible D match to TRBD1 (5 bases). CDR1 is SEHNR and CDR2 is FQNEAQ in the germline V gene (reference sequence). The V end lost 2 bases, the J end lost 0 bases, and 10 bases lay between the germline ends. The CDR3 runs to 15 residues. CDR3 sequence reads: CASSLSRGANYGYTF. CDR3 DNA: TGTGCCAGCAGCTTAAGCAGAGGGGCTAACTATGGCTACACCTTC.

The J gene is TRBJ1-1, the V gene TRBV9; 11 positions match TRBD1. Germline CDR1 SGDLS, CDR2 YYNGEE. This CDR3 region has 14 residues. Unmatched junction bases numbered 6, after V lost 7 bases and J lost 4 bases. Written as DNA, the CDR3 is TGTGCCAGCGGACCGGACAGGGGGCCCACTGAAGCTTTCTTT. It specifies CASGPDRGPTEAFF.

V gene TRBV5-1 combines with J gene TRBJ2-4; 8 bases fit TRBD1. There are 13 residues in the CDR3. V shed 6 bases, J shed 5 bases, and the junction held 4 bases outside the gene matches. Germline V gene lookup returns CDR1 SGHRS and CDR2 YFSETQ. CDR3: CASTGQGQNIQYF. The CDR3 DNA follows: TGCGCCAGCACCGGACAGGGCCAAAACATTCAGTACTTC.

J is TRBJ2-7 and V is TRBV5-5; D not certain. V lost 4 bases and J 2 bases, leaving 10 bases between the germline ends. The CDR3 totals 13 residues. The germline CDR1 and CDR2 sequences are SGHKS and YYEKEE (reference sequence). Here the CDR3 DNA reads TGTGCCAGCAGCACCAGACTGGCCTACGAGCAGTACTTC. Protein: CASSTRLAYEQYF.

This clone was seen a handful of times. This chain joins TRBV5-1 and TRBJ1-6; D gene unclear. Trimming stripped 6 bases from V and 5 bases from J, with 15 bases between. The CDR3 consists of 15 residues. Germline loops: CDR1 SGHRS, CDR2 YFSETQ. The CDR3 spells CASTVDRPDNSPLHF. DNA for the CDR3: TGCGCCAGCACTGTCGACCGCCCGGATAATTCACCCCTCCACTTT.

Here the CDR3 reads CSVVSGTRVGELFF. The CDR3 DNA is TGCAGCGTTGTTTCAGGGACAAGGGTCGGGGAGCTGTTTTTT. The rearrangement links TRBV29-1 to TRBJ2-2, with a possible D match to TRBD1 (6 bases). Trimming pared 4 bases from V and 7 bases from J, leaving 16 bases between. This CDR3 region has 14 residues. CDR1 and CDR2 from the germline V gene are SQVTM and ANQGSEA.

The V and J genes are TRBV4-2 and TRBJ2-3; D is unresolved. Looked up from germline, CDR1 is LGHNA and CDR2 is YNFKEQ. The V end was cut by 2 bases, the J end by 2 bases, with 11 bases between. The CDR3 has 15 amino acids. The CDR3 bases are TGTGCCAGCAGCCAACGACCAGATTCCACAGATACGCAGTATTTT. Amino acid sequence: CASSQRPDSTDTQYF.

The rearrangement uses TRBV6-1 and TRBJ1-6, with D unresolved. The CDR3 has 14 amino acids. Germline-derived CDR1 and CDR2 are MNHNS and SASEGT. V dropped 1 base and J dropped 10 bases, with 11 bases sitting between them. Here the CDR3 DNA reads TGTGCCAGCAGTGAAGAAGGGTGGAGGTCACCCCTCCACTTT. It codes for CASSEEGWRSPLHF.

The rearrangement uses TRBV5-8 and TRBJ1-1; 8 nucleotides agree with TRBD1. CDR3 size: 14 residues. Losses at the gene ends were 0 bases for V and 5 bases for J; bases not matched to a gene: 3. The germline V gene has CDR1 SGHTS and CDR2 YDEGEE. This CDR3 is CASSLGQGSTEAFF. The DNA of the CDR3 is TGTGCCAGCAGCTTGGGACAGGGGAGTACTGAAGCTTTCTTT.

DNA for the CDR3: TGTGCCAGCAGTGAAATTGGTGGACAGGGAAACTACAATGAGCAGTTCTTC. It yields the protein CASSEIGGQGNYNEQFF. The chain links TRBV25-1 to TRBJ2-1; TRBD1 aligns across 8 bases. CDR1 and CDR2 from the germline V gene are MGHDK and SYGVNS. CDR3 length: 17 amino acids. After removal of 2 bases from V and 3 bases from J, the junction contained 9 bases not matched to a gene.

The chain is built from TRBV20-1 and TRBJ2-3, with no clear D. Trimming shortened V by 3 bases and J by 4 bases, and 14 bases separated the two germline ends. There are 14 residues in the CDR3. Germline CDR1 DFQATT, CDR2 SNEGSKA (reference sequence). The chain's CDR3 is CSASYQVIADTQYF. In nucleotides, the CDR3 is TGCAGTGCTAGTTACCAAGTCATTGCAGATACGCAGTATTTT.